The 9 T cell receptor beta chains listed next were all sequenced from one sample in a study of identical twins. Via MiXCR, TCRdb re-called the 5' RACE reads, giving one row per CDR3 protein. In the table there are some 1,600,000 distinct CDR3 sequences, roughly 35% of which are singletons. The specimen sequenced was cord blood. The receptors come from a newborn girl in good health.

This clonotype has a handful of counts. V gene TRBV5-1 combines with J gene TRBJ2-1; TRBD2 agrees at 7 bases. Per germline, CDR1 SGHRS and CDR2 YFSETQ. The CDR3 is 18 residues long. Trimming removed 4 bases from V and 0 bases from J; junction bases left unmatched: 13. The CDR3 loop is CASSREPGLLSSYNEQFF. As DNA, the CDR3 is TGCGCCAGCAGCCGGGAGCCGGGACTACTTTCCTCCTACAATGAGCAGTTCTTC. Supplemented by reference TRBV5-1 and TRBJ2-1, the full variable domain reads KAGVTQTPRYLIKTRGQQVTLSCSPISGHRSVSWYQQTPGQGLQFLFEYFSETQRNKGNFPGRFSGRQFSNSRSEMNVSTLELGDSALYLCASSREPGLLSSYNEQFFGPGTRLTVL.

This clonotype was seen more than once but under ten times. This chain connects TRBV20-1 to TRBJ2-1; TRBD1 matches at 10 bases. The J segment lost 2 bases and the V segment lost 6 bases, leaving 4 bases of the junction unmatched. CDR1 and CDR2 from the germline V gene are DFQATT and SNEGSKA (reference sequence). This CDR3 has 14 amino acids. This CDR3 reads CSAPTGGPYNEQFF. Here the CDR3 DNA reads TGCAGTGCCCCGACAGGGGGCCCCTACAATGAGCAGTTCTTC.

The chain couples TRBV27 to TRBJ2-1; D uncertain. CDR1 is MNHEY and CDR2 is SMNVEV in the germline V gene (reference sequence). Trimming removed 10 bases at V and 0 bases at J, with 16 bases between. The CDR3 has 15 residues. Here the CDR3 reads CATSKRLSSYNEQFF. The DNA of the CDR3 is TGTGCCACCAGCAAAAGATTGAGCTCCTACAATGAGCAGTTCTTC.

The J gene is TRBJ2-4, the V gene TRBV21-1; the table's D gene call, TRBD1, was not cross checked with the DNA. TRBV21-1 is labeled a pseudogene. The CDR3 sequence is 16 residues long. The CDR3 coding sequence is TGTGCCAGCAGCAAAAAAAATGAGGGGGCCAAAAACATTCAGTACTTC. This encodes CASSKKNEGAKNIQYF.

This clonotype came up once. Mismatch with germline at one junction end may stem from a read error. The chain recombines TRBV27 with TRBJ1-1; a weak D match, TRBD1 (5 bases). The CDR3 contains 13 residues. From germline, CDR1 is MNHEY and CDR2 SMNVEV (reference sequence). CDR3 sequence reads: CASSLWGSTEVFF. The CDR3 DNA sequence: TGTGCCAGCAGTTTATGGGGGAGCACTGAAGTTTTCTTT.

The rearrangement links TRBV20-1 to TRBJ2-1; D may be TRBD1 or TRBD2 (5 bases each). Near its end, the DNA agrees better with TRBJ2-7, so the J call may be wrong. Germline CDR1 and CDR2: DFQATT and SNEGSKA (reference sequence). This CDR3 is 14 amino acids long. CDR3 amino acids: CSAPGPWGYNEQYF. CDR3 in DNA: TGCAGTGCCCCGGGACCATGGGGCTACAATGAGCAGTACTTC.

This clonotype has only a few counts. The DNA of the CDR3 is TGTGCCATCAGACCCGGGACTGAAGAGACCCAGTACTTC. It translates to CAIRPGTEETQYF. This chain links TRBV10-3 with TRBJ2-5, with D tentatively TRBD2 (6 bases). The CDR3 runs 13 residues. V was shortened by 6 bases and J by 3 bases, with 11 bases between the two germline ends. Germline CDR1 ENHRY, CDR2 SYGVKD.

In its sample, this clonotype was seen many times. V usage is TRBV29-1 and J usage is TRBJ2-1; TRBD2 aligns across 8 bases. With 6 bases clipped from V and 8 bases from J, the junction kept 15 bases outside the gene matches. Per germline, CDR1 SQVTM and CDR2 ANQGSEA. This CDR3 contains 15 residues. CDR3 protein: CSVPQGLSGIDEQFF. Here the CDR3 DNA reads TGCAGCGTCCCCCAGGGGCTTAGCGGGATCGATGAGCAGTTCTTC.

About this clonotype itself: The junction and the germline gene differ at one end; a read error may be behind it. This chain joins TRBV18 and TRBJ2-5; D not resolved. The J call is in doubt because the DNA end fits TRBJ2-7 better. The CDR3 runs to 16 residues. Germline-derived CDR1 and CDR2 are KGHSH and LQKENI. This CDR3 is CASSPRRPNFSHEQYF. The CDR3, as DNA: TGTGCCAGCTCACCGAGACGACCGAACTTCTCCCACGAGCAGTACTTC.